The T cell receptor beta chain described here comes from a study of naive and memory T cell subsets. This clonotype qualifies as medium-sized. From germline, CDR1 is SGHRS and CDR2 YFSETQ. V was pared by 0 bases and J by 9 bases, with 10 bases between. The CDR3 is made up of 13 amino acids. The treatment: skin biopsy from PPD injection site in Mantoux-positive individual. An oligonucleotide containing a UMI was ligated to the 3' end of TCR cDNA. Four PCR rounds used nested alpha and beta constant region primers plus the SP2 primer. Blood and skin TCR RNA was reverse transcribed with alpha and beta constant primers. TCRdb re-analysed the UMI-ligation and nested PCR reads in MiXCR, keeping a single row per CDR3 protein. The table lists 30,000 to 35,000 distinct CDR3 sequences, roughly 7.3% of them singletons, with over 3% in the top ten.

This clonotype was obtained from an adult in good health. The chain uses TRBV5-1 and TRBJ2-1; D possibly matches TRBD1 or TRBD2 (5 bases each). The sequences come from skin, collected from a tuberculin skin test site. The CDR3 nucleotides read TGCGCCAGCAGCTTGGTCTCCGGGGCTGAGCAGTTCTTC. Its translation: CASSLVSGAEQFF.